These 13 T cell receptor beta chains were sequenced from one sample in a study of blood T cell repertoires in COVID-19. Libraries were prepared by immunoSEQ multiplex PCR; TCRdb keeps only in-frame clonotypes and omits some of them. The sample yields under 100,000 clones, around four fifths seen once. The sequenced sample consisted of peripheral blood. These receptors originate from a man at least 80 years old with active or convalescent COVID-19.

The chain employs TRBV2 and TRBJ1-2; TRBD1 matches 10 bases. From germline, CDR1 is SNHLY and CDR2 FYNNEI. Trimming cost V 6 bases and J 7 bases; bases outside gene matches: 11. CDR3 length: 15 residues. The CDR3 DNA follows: TGTGCCAGCAGCGGGACAGGGGTGTCAGTGGGTGGCTACACCTTC. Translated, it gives CASSGTGVSVGGYTF.

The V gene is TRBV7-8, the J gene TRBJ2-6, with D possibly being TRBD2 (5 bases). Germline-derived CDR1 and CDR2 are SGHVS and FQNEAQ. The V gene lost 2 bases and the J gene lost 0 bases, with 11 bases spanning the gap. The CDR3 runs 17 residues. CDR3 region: CASSLHGESSGANVLTF. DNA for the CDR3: TGTGCCAGCAGCTTACACGGGGAGAGCTCTGGGGCCAACGTCCTGACTTTC.

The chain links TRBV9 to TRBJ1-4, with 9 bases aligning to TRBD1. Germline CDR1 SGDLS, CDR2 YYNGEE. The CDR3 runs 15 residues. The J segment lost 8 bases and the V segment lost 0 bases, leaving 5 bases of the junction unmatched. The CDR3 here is CASSVGGQGLEKLFF. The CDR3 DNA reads TGTGCCAGCAGCGTAGGGGGACAGGGATTGGAAAAACTGTTTTTT.

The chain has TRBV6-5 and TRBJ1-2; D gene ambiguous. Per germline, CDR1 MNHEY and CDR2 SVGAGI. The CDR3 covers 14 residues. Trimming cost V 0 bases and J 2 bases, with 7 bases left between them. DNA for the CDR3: TGTGCCAGCAGTTACTCGTGGCGGAACTATGGCTACACCTTC. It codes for CASSYSWRNYGYTF.

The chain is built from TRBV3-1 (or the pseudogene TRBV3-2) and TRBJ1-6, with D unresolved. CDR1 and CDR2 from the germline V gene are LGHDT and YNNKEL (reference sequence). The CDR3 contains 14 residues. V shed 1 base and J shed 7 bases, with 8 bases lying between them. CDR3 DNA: TGTGCCAGCAGCCAAGTCCAGGTCAATTCACCCCTCCACTTT. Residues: CASSQVQVNSPLHF.

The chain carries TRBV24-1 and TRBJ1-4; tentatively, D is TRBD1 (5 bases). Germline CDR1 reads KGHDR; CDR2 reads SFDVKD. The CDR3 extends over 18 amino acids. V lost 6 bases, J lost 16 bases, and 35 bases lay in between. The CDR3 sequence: CATSPERTREDTPQFEFF. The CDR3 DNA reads TGTGCCACCAGTCCAGAGCGAACCCGGGAGGACACCCCCCAGTTTGAGTTTTTT.

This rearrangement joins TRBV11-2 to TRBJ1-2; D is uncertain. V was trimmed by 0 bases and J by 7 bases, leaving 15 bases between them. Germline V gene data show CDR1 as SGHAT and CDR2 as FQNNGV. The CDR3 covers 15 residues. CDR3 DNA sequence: TGTGCCAGCAGCTTAGATCTGGAGGGAGTCCGTGGCTACACCTTC. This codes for CASSLDLEGVRGYTF.

DNA for the CDR3: TGTGCCAGCAGCCAAGTCGCGGCTGAAGCTTTCTTT. It yields the protein CASSQVAAEAFF. This sequence joins TRBV3-1 (or the pseudogene TRBV3-2) and TRBJ1-1; D is ambiguous. V lost 1 base, J lost 6 bases, and 6 bases lay in between. This CDR3 spans 12 amino acids. Germline CDR1 LGHDT, CDR2 YNNKEL (reference sequence).

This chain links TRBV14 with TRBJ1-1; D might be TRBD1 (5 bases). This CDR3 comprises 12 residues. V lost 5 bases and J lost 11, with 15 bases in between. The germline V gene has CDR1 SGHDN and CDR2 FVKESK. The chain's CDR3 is CASSAGQVVAFF. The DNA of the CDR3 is TGTGCCAGCAGCGCAGGGCAGGTCGTGGCTTTCTTT.

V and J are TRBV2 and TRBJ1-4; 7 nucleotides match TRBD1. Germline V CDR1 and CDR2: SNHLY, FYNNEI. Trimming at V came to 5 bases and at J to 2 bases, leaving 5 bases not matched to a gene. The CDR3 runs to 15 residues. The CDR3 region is CASSPNRGTNEKLFF. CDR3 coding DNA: TGTGCCAGCAGTCCAAACAGGGGTACTAATGAAAAACTGTTTTTT.

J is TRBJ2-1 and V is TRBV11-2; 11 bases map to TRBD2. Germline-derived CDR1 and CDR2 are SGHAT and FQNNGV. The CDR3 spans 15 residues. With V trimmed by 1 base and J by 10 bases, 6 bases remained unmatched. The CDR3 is CASSLVTSGTGEQFF. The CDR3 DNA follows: TGTGCCAGCAGCTTAGTGACTAGCGGGACCGGAGAGCAGTTCTTC.

In DNA form, the CDR3 reads TGCGCCAGCAGAGCACTAGCGGGAGGTAGCACCGGGGAGCTGTTTTTT. This sequence encodes CASRALAGGSTGELFF. The chain links TRBV5-1 to TRBJ2-2; 12 nucleotides align to TRBD2. The CDR3 has 16 residues. The germline gives CDR1 SGHRS, CDR2 YFSETQ. J was trimmed by 4 bases and V by 5 bases; bases with no gene match: 6.

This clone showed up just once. This CDR3 reads CASSQEPGVYTGELFF. Written as DNA, the CDR3 is TGCGCCAGCAGCCAAGAACCCGGGGTATACACCGGGGAGCTGTTTTTT. The chain uses TRBV4-1 and TRBJ2-2; a weak D match, TRBD2 (5 bases). CDR3 size: 16 residues. Looked up from germline, CDR1 is MGHRA and CDR2 is YSYEKL. Trimming shortened V by 0 bases and J by 3 bases, and 11 bases separated the two germline ends.